This paragraph reports one T cell receptor (beta chain). Relying on iRepertoire HTBI primers and Arm-PCR of CDR3 regions, the team built TCR beta libraries. Each CDR3 protein gets one entry after TCRdb re-called the multiplex PCR reads with MiXCR. Here the sample spans about 290,000 distinct CDR3 sequences, roughly a fifth being singletons. Time point given: persistent/refractory GD, antithyroid drugs over 5 years with positive TRAb. Construction of the TCR library relied on RNA isolated from PBMCs. Doctors identified Graves' disease using the American Thyroid Association guidelines. This sample stems from a study of regulatory T cells in long-lasting Graves disease. The sample was peripheral blood mononuclear cells (PBMCs), taken when the disease was refractory, from a patient treated with antithyroid drugs. The TCR comes from a female donor with Graves disease.

The CDR3 DNA reads TGTGCCAGCAGTTTACCTGGGGGTCTGGATGGCTACACCTTC. It specifies CASSLPGGLDGYTF. The chain links TRBV28 to TRBJ1-2; D may be TRBD1 (5 bases). The CDR3 spans 14 residues. Germline V gene data show CDR1 as MDHEN and CDR2 as SYDVKM. V was trimmed by 2 bases and J by 6 bases, leaving 13 bases between them.